This passage covers 7 T cell receptor beta chains from one sample sequenced in a study of shared clonotypes between healthy human individuals (dated by TCRdb to the early 2020s). Library preparation used the immunoSEQ multiplex PCR assay. TCRdb mirrors the immuneACCESS table, restricted to in-frame sequences. Some clones are absent from its copies; in checked studies, under half trace to an unresolved V gene, and the reason for the others is unknown. Recorded for this sample are about 180,000 clones; about 93% of them occurred a single time. Together, the top ten hold 0.067% of the sample. Sequencing input: naive CD4+ T cells sorted from blood. The sample's cell subset or site label, decoded: CD45RA+ positively selected. The receptors were sampled from a woman aged 30 to 39 in good health.

The CDR3 nucleotides read TGTGCCAGCAGTTTACGGTCTTCGTTGGTCTCTGGGGCCAACGTCCTGACTTTC. Encoded protein: CASSLRSSLVSGANVLTF. This chain links TRBV7-3 with TRBJ2-6; D is uncertain. V was trimmed by 6 bases and J by 0 bases, leaving 18 bases between them. CDR3 length: 18 amino acids. Per the germline V gene, CDR1 is SGHTA and CDR2 is FQGTGA.

This clone showed up just once. The chain recombines TRBV5-1 with TRBJ1-2, with 7 bases matching TRBD1. Trimming at V came to 4 bases and at J to 8 bases, leaving 14 bases not matched to a gene. Germline CDR1 SGHRS, CDR2 YFSETQ. The CDR3 consists of 15 residues. The CDR3 bases are TGCGCCAGCAGCCCTGGACAGGCTTCCCTAATCGGCTACACCTTC. Amino acids: CASSPGQASLIGYTF.

The CDR3 bases are TGTGCCAGCACCCCGGAGGGGAGGGTGGATGGCTACACCTTC. Translating gives CASTPEGRVDGYTF. The V call is TRBV25-1, the J call TRBJ1-2, with D maybe TRBD1 (5 bases). Germline CDR1 MGHDK, CDR2 SYGVNS. Trimming removed 7 bases at V and 6 bases at J, with 18 bases between. This CDR3 spans 14 amino acids.

The V and J genes are TRBV9 and TRBJ1-2, with no clear D. Germline V CDR1 and CDR2: SGDLS, YYNGEE. The CDR3 extends over 15 amino acids. Trimming took off 3 bases at V and 0 bases at J, with 12 bases between the two ends. The CDR3 region has the DNA TGTGCCAGCAGCGGAGGCAGCTTATCTAACTATGGCTACACCTTC. Its protein product is CASSGGSLSNYGYTF. Variable domain in full (rest from reference TRBV9 and TRBJ1-2): DSGVTQTPKHLITATGQRVTLRCSPRSGDLSVYWYQQSLDQGLQFLIQYYNGEERAKGNILERFSAQQFPDLHSELNLSSLELGDSALYFCASSGGSLSNYGYTFGSGTRLTVV.

This chain joins TRBV5-4 and TRBJ2-7; TRBD2 matches at 10 bases. The CDR3 totals 15 residues. Trimming removed 3 bases from V and 7 bases from J; junction bases left unmatched: 10. Germline values: CDR1 SGHNT, CDR2 YYREEE (reference sequence). CDR3: CASSWTSGTLREQYF. The CDR3 nucleotides read TGTGCCAGCAGCTGGACTAGCGGCACTCTACGGGAGCAGTACTTC.

The chain couples TRBV15 to TRBJ2-7; 12 bases match TRBD2. Germline CDR1 LNHNV, CDR2 YYDKDF (reference sequence). Trimming removed 5 bases from V and 2 bases from J; junction bases left unmatched: 22. The CDR3 extends over 21 amino acids. This chain's CDR3 is CATSPKNPLPPRTSGTYEQYF. The CDR3 DNA follows: TGTGCCACCAGCCCCAAAAACCCTCTTCCCCCAAGGACTAGCGGGACCTACGAGCAGTACTTC. Using reference TRBV15 and TRBJ2-7 for the parts outside the CDR3, the full variable domain is DAMVIQNPRYQVTQFGKPVTLSCSQTLNHNVMYWYQQKSSQAPKLLFHYYDKDFNNEADTPDNFQSRRPNTSFCFLDIRSPGLGDTAMYLCATSPKNPLPPRTSGTYEQYFGPGTRLTVT.

This chain connects TRBV6-5 to TRBJ2-7; TRBD2 matches 10 bases. The CDR3 length is 14 residues. V dropped 8 bases and J dropped 4; count of bases not matched to a gene: 8. Per the germline V gene, CDR1 is MNHEY and CDR2 is SVGAGI. The chain's CDR3 is CASGPSGRSYEQYF. Written as DNA, the CDR3 is TGTGCCAGCGGACCTAGCGGGAGATCTTACGAGCAGTACTTC.